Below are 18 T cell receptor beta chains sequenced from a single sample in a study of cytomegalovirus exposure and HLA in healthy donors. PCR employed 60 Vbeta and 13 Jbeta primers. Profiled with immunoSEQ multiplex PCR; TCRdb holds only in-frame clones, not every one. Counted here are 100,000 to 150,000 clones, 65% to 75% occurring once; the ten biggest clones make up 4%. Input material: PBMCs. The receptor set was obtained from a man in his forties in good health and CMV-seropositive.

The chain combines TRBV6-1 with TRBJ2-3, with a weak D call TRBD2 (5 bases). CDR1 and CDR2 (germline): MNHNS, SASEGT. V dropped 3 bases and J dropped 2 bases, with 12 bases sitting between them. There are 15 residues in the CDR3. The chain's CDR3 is CASSDFGGYTDTQYF. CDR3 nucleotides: TGTGCCAGCAGTGATTTCGGAGGATACACAGATACGCAGTATTTT.

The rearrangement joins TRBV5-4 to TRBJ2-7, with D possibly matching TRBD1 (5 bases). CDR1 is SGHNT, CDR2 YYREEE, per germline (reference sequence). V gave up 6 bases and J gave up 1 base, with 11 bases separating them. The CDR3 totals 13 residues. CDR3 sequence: CASKPRQSYEQYF. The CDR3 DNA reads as TGTGCCAGCAAACCTCGACAGTCCTACGAGCAGTACTTC.

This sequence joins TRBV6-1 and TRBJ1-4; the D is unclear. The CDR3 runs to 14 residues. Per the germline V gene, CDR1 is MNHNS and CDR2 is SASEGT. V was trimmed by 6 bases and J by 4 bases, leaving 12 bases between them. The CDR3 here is CASRAGFNNEKLFF. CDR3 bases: TGTGCCAGCAGGGCGGGCTTCAATAATGAAAAACTGTTTTTT.

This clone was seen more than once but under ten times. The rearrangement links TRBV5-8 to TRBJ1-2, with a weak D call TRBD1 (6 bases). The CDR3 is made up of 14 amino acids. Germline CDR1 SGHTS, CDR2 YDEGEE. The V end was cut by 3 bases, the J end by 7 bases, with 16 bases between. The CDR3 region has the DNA TGTGCCAGCAGCTCCTACAGGGAAAGCTCTGGCTACACCTTC. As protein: CASSSYRESSGYTF.

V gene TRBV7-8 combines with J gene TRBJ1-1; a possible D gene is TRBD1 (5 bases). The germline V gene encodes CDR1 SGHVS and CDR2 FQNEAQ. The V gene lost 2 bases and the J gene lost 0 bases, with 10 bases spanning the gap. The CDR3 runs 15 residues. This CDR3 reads CASSLSSRVNTEAFF. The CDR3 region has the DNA TGTGCCAGCAGCTTATCCTCCAGGGTGAACACTGAAGCTTTCTTT. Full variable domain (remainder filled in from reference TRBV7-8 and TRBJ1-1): GAGVSQSPRYKVAKRGQDVALRCDPISGHVSLFWYQQALGQGPEFLTYFQNEAQLDKSGLPSDRFFAERPEGSVSTLKIQRTQQEDSAVYLCASSLSSRVNTEAFFGQGTRLTVV.

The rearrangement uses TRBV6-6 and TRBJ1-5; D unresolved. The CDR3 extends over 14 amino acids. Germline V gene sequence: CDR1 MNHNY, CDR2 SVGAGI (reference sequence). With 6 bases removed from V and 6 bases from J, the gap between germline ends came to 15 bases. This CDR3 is CASSSKATGQPQHF. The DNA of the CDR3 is TGTGCCAGCAGCTCCAAAGCGACGGGTCAGCCCCAGCATTTT.

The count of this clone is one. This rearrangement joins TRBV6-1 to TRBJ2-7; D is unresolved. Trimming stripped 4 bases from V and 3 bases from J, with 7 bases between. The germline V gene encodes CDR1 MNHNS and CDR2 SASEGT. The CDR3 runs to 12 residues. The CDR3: CASSVIFYEQYF. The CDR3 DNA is TGTGCCAGCAGTGTAATTTTCTACGAGCAGTACTTC.

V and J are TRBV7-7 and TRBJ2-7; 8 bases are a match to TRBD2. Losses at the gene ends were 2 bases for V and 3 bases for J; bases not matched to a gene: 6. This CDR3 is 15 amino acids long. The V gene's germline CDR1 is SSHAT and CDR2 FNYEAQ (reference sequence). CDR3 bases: TGTGCCAGCAGCTTAAGAGCGGGGGTACTCTACGAGCAGTACTTC. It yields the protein CASSLRAGVLYEQYF.

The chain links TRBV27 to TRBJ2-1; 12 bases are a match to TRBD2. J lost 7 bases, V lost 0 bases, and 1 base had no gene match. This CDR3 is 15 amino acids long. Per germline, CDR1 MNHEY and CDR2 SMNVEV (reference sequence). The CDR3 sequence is CASSLSTSGRNEQFF. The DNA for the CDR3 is TGTGCCAGCAGTTTATCAACTAGCGGGAGGAATGAGCAGTTCTTC.

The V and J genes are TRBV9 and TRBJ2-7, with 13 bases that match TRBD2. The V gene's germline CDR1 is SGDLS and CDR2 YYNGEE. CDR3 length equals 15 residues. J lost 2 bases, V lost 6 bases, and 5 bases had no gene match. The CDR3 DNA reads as TGTGCCAGCAACAAGGGACTAGCGGGAACCTACGAGCAGTACTTC. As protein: CASNKGLAGTYEQYF.

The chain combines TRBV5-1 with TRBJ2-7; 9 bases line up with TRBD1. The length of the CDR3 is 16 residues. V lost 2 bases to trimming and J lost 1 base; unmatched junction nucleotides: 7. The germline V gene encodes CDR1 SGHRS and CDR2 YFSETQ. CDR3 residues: CASSFSRDRASYEQYF. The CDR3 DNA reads TGCGCCAGCAGCTTTAGTAGGGACAGGGCTTCCTACGAGCAGTACTTC.

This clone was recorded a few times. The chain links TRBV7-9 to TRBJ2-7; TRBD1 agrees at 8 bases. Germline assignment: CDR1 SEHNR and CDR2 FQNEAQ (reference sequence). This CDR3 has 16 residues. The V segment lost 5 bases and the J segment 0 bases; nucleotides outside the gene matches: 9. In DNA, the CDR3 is TGTGCCAGCAGCCCTATGGACAGGGTAGGCTCCTACGAGCAGTACTTC. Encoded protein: CASSPMDRVGSYEQYF.

The DNA of the CDR3 is TGTGCCTGGGAGAGGAGCACAACTGGAAACACCATATATTTT. It translates to CAWERSTTGNTIYF. V is TRBV30 and J is TRBJ1-3; unclear D gene. The CDR3 is 14 residues long. Germline V gene lookup returns CDR1 GTSNPN and CDR2 SVGIG (reference sequence). Trimming left V 5 bases short and J 2 bases short, with 13 bases between.

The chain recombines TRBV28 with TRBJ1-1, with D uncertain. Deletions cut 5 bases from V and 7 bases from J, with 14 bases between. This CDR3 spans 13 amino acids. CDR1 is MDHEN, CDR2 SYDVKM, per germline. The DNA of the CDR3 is TGTGCCAGCAGTCGTGGAGAGATGATTGAAGCTTTCTTT. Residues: CASSRGEMIEAFF.

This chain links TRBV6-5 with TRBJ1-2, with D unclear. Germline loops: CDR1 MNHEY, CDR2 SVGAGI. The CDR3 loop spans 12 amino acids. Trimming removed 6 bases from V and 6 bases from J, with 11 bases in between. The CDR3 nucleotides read TGTGCCAGCAGCTCTCAGGATGATGGCTACACCTTC. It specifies CASSSQDDGYTF.

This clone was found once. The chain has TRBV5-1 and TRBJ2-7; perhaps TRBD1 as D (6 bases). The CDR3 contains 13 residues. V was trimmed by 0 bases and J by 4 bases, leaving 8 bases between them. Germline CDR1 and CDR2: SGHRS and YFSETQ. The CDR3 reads CASSLGDIYEQYF. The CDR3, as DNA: TGCGCCAGCAGCTTGGGGGACATTTACGAGCAGTACTTC.

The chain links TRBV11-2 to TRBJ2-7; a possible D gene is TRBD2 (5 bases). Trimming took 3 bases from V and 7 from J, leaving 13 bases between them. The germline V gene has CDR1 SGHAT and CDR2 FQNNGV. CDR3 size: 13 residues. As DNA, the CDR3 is TGTGCCAGCAGCTTGGGCAGGTCGGGAGAGCAGTACTTC. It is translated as CASSLGRSGEQYF.

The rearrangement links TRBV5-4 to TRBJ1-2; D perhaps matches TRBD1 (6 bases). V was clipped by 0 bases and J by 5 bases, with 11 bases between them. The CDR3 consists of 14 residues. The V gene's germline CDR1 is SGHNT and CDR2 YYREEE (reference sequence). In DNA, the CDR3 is TGTGCCAGCAGCTTGGCCGGGACAACTTATGGCTACACCTTC. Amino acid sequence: CASSLAGTTYGYTF.